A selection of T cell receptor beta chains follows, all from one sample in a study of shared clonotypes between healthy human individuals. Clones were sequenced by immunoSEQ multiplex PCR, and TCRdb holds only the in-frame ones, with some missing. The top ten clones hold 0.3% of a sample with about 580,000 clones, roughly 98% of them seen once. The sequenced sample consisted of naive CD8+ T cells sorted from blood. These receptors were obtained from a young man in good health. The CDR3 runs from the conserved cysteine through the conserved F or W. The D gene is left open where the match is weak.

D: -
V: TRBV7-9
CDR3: CASSLADYGYTF

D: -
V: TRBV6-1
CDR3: CASSAEGSTDTQYF

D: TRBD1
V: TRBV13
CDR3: CASSPAGTGSYNEQFF

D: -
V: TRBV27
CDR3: CASSFSGAYEQYF

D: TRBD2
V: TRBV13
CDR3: CASSVSTSGRGDTQYF

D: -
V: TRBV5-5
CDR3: CASSSLGQSYEQYF

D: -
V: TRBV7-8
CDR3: CASSGSLGNEQFF

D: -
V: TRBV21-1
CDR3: CASSGLLADSYEQYF

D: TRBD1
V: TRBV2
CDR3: CARTDRVGTEAFF

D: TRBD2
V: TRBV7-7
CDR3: CASSGGGLAGELPGELFF

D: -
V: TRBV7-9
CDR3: CASSLEPPNQPQHF

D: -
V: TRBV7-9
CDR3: CASSLGDLTNTEAFF

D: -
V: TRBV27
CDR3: CASSTQGHQPQHF

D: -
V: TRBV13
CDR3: CASSNRYEQYF

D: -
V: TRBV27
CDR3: CASSLYPAAGGNTEAFF